This T cell receptor beta chain was sequenced during a study of T cell repertoires in cytomegalovirus infection. In the study overall: Public TCR beta signatures were indicative of both CMV infection and a matching HLA type.

The CDR3 is 14 residues long. V was shortened by 11 bases and J by 3 bases, with 17 bases between the two germline ends. Per germline, CDR1 SGHVS and CDR2 FNYEAQ. This clonotype was seen more than once but under ten times. TCRdb passed the reads through MiXCR, listing each CDR3 protein once. The profile shows roughly 150,000 distinct CDR3 sequences, approximately 17% of them singletons. The chain is built from TRBV7-6 and TRBJ1-5, with D tentatively TRBD1 (6 bases). The sequencing sample was made of CD8+ T cells from PBMCs. The clonotype was recovered from a human donor in good health (CMV status not recorded). Some clones in this sample may be carry-over from other donors' samples. The CDR3: CARFLHRDNQPQHF. The CDR3 nucleotides are TGTGCCCGGTTCCTCCACAGGGACAATCAGCCCCAGCATTTT.